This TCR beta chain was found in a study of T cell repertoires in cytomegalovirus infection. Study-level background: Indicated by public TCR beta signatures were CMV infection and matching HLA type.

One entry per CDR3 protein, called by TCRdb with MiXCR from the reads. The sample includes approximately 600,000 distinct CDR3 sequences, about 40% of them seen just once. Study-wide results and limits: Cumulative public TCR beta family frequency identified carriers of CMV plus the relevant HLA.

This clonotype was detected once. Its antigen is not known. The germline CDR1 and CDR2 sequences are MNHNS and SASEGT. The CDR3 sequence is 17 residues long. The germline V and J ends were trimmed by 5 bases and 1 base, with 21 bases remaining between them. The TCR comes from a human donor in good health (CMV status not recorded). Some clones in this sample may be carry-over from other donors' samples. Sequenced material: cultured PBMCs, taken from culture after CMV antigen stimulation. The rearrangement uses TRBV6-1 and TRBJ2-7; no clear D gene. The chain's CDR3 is CASSFRPGPATSYEQYF. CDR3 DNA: TGTGCCAGCAGTTTCAGGCCTGGACCCGCGACTTCCTACGAGCAGTACTTC.